The entry below describes one T cell receptor beta chain. What it binds is unknown. The entry originates in a study of cytomegalovirus exposure and HLA in healthy donors. Study-wide background: The approximately 670 first-cohort repertoires and the 95 to 150 validation repertoires shared the same platform, a later analysis reported. Study results and limitations: In vitro experiments confirmed that a few CMV-associated chains were specific for CMV antigens. The classifier reportedly diagnosed cytomegalovirus status with high sensitivity and specificity. The study labeled 164 TCR beta chains cytomegalovirus-associated.

V was clipped by 0 bases and J by 4 bases, with 8 bases between them. The CDR3 length is 13 residues. The germline CDR1 and CDR2 sequences are GTSNPN and SVGIG (reference sequence). TCRdb keeps only in-frame clones here, not all; method: immunoSEQ multiplex PCR. Counted here are about 110,000 clones, over 75% occurring once; the ten biggest clones make up approximately 1.4%. This receptor was identified in a woman aged 30 to 39 in good health and CMV-seropositive. The sequenced sample consisted of PBMCs. This chain uses TRBV30 with TRBJ2-3; possibly TRBD2 for D (5 bases). The CDR3 nucleotides read TGTGCCTGGAGTGTACTCGGGGCAGATACGCAGTATTTT. Translating gives CAWSVLGADTQYF.